This record looks at one T cell receptor (beta chain) sequence and its context. Naive CD8 cells comprised CD45RO-negative, CCR7-positively selected cells, excluding terminally differentiated effector memory CD45RA+ cells. The donors were adults (healthy and HIV-negative) with no recent acute infections or vaccinations. Sequencing was performed with immunoSEQ multiplex PCR; in TCRdb, only in-frame clones are kept and a portion is missing. The top ten clones hold approximately 0.12% of a sample with hundreds of thousands of clones, around 96% of them seen once. This CDR3 contains 14 residues. CDR1 MNHEY and CDR2 SVGAGI come from the germline V gene. The V end was cut by 6 bases, the J end by 6 bases, with 15 bases between. This sample is part of a study of shared clonotypes between healthy human individuals. About the research overall: CD4 naive and memory got three plates each, CD8 naive two, CD8 memory one.

V gene TRBV6-5 combines with J gene TRBJ2-1; no definite D call. This clonotype originated in a woman in her 30s in good health. The sequenced sample was naive CD8+ T cells sorted from blood. CDR3 loop: CASSLDPWGNEQFF. CDR3 in DNA: TGTGCCAGCAGCTTGGACCCCTGGGGCAATGAGCAGTTCTTC.